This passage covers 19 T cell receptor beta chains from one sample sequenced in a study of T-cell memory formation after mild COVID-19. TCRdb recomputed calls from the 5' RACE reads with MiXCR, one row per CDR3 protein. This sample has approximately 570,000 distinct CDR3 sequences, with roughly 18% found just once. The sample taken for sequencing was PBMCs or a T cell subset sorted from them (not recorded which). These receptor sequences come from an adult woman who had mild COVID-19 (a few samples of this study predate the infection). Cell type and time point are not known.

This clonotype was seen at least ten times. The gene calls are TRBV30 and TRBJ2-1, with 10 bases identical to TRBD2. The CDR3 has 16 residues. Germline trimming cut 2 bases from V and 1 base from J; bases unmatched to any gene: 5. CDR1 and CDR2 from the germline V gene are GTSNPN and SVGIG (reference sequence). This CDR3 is CAWSLAGALSYNEQFF. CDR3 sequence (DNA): TGTGCCTGGAGTCTAGCGGGGGCTCTTTCCTACAATGAGCAGTTCTTC.

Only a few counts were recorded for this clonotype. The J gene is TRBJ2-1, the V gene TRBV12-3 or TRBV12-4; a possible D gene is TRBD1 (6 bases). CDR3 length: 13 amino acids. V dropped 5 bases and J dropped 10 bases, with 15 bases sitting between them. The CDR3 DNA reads TGTGCCAGCAGTAGTATCGACAGGAGGGAGCAGTTCTTC. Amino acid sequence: CASSSIDRREQFF.

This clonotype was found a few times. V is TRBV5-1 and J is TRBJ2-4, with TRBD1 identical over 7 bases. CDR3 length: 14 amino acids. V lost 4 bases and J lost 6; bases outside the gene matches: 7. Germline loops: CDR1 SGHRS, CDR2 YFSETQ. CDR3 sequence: CASSPGTDGNIQYF. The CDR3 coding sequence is TGCGCCAGCAGCCCCGGGACAGACGGAAACATTCAGTACTTC.

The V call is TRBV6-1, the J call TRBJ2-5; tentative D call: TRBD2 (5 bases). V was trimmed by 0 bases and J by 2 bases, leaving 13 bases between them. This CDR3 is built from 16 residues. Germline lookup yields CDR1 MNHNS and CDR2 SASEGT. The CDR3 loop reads CASSEARGHAQETQYF. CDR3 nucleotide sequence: TGTGCCAGCAGTGAAGCCCGGGGTCACGCGCAAGAGACCCAGTACTTC.

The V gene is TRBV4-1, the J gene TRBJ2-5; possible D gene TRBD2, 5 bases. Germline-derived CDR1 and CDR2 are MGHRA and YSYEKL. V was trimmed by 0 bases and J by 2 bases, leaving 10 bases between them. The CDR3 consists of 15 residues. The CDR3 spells CASSQDLGGQETQYF. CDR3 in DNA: TGCGCCAGCAGCCAAGACCTCGGAGGTCAAGAGACCCAGTACTTC.

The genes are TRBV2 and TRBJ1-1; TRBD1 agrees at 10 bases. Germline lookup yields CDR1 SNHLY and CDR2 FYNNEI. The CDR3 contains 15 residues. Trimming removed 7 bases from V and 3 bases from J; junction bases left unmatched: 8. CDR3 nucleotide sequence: TGTGCCAGCAAGAGACAGGGGGCTAGGGACACTGAAGCTTTCTTT. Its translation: CASKRQGARDTEAFF.

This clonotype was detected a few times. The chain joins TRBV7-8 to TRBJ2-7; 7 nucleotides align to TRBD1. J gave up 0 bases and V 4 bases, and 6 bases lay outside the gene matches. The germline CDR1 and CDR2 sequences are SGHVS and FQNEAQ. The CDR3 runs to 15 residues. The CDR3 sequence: CASSSRGWYSYEQYF. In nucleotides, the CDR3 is TGTGCCAGCAGCTCCAGGGGGTGGTACTCCTACGAGCAGTACTTC.

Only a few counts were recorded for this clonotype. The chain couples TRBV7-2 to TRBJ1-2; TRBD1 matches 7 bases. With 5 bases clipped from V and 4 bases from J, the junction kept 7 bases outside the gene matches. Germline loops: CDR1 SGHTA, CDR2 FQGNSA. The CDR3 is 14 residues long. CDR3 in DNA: TGTGCCAGCAGCCTAACCCCAGGGGGCTATGGCTACACCTTC. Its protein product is CASSLTPGGYGYTF.

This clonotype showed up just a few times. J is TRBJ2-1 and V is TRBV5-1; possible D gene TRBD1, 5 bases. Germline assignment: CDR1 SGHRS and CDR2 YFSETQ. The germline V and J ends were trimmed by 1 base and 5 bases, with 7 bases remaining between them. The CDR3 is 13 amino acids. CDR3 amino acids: CASSLYRNNEQFF. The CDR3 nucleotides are TGCGCCAGCAGCTTGTACAGGAACAATGAGCAGTTCTTC.

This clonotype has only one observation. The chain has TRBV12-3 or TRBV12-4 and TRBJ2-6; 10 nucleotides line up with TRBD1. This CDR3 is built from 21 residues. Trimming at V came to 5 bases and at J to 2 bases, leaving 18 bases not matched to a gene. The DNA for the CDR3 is TGTGCCAGCAGTCTAGGGGAACTACTGCGGACAGGGGGGGCTGGGGCCAACGTCCTGACTTTC. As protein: CASSLGELLRTGGAGANVLTF.

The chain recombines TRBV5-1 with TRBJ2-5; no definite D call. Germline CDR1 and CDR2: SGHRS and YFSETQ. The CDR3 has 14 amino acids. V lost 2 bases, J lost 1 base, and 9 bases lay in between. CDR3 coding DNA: TGCGCCAGCAGCTTAGGGCAGGTCCAAGAGACCCAGTACTTC. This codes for CASSLGQVQETQYF.

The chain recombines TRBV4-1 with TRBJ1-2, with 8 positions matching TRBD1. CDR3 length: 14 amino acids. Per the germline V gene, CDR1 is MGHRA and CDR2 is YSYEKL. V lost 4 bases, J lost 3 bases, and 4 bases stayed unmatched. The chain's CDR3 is CASSLTGDHYGYTF. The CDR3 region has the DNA TGCGCCAGCAGCCTGACAGGGGATCACTATGGCTACACCTTC.

CDR3 residues: CAISATSGGRVLSANEQFF. For the CDR3, the DNA is TGTGCCATCAGTGCGACTAGCGGGGGCCGTGTATTGTCGGCCAATGAGCAGTTCTTC. The genes are TRBV10-3 and TRBJ2-1; 12 positions agree with TRBD2. In germline, CDR1 is ENHRY, CDR2 SYGVKD. Trimming took 4 bases from V and 6 from J; bases not matched to a gene: 16. The CDR3 sequence is 19 residues long.

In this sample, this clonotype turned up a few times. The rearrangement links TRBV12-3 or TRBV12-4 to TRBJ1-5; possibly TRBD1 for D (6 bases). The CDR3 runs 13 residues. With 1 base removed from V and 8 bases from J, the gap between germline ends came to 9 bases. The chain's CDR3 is CASSLGGREPQHF. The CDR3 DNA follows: TGTGCCAGCAGTTTAGGGGGGCGAGAGCCCCAGCATTTT.

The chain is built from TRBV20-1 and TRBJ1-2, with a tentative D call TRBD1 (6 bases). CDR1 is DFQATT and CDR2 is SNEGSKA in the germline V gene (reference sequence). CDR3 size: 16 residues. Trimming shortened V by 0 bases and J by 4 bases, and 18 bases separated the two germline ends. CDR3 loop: CSARDGTGNFVYGYTF. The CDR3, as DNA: TGCAGTGCTAGAGATGGCACAGGGAATTTTGTCTATGGCTACACCTTC.

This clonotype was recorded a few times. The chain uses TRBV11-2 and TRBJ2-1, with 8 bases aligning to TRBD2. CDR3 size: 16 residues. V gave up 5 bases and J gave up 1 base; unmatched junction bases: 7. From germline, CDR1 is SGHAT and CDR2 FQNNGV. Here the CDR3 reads CASSTLSGKSYNEQFF. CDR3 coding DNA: TGTGCCAGCAGCACACTTAGCGGGAAATCCTACAATGAGCAGTTCTTC.

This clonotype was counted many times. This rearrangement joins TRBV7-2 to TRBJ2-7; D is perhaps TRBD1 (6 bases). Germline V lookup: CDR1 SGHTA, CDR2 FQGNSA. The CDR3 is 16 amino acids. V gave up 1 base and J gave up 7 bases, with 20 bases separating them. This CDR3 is CASSLGLLDQGYEQYF. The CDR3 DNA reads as TGTGCCAGCAGCTTAGGGCTTTTGGACCAGGGGTATGAGCAGTACTTC.

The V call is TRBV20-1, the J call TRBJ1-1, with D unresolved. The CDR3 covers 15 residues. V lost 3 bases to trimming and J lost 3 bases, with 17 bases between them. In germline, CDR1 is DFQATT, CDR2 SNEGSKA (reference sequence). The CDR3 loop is CSARSGPSVHTEAFF. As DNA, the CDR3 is TGCAGTGCTAGGTCCGGGCCCTCGGTCCACACTGAAGCTTTCTTT.

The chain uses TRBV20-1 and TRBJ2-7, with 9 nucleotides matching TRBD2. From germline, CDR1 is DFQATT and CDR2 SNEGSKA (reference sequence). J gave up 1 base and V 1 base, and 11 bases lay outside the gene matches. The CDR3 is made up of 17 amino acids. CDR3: CSARGDIVLAGSYEQYF. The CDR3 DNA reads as TGCAGTGCTAGAGGGGACATAGTCCTAGCGGGATCCTACGAGCAGTACTTC.